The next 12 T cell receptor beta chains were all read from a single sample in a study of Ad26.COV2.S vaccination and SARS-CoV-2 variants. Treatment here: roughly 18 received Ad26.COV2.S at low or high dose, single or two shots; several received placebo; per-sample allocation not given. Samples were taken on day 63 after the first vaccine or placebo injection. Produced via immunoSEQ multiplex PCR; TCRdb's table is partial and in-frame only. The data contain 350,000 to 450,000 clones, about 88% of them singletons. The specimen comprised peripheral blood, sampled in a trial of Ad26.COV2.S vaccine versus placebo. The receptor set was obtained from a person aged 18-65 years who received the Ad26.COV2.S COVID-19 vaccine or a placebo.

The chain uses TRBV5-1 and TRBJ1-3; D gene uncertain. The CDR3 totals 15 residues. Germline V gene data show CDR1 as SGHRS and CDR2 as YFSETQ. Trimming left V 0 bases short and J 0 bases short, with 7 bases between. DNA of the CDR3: TGCGCCAGCAGCTTGGAACAAAGCTCTGGAAACACCATATATTTT. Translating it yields CASSLEQSSGNTIYF.

As DNA, the CDR3 is TGTGCCACCAGTGATTCACGGCGGGGTGGCGAGACCCAGTACTTC. Translated: CATSDSRRGGETQYF. This chain uses TRBV24-1 with TRBJ2-5; a weak D match, TRBD2 (6 bases). The V end lost 2 bases, the J end lost 5 bases, and 14 bases lay between the germline ends. CDR3 length: 15 amino acids. The germline V gene has CDR1 KGHDR and CDR2 SFDVKD.

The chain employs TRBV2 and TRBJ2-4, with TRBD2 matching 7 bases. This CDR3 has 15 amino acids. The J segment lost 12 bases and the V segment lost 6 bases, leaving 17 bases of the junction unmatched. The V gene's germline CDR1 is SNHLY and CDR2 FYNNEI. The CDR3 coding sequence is TGTGCCAGCAGGTTGAGGGGACCCACCGGGGGGAATCAGTACTTC. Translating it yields CASRLRGPTGGNQYF.

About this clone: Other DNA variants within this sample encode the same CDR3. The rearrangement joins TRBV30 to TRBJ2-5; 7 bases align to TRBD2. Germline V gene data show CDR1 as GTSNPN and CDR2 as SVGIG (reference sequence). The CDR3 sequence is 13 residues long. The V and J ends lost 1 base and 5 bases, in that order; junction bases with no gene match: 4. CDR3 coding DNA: TGTGCCTGGAGTGCGCCTAGCGGCGAGACCCAGTACTTC. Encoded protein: CAWSAPSGETQYF.

The CDR3 bases are TGTGCCAGCTCACCGCAGGGAGGTCAGCCCCAGCATTTT. This encodes CASSPQGGQPQHF. The chain couples TRBV18 to TRBJ1-5; D perhaps matches TRBD1 (5 bases). Germline V gives CDR1 KGHSH, CDR2 LQKENI. The CDR3 loop spans 13 amino acids. Trimming pared 3 bases from V and 6 bases from J, leaving 9 bases between.

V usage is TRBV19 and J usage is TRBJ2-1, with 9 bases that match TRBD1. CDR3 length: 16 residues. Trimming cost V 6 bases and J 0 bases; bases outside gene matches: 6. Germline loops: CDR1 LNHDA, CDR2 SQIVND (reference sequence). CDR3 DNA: TGTGCCAGTAGCGGCGACAGGGGGAGCTCCTACAATGAGCAGTTCTTC. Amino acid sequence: CASSGDRGSSYNEQFF.

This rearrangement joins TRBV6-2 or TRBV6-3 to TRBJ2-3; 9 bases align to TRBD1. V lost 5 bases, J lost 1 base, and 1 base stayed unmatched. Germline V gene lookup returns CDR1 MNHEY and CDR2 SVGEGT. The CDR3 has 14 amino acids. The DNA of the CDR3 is TGTGCCAGCAGTAGGGACAGGGGCACAGATACGCAGTATTTT. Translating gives CASSRDRGTDTQYF.

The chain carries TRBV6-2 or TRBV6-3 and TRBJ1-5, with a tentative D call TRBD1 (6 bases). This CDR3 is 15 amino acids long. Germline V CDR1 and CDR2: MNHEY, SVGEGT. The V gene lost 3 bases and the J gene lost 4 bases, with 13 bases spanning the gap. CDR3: CASSYTRTANQPQHF. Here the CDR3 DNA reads TGTGCCAGCAGTTATACCCGGACAGCAAATCAGCCCCAGCATTTT.

The CDR3 here is CASSVNDHNTGELFF. Written as DNA, the CDR3 is TGTGCCAGTAGTGTAAATGACCATAACACCGGGGAGCTGTTTTTT. The rearrangement uses TRBV19 and TRBJ2-2, with unresolved D. Germline CDR1 LNHDA, CDR2 SQIVND (reference sequence). V lost 5 bases to trimming and J lost 2 bases, with 12 bases between them. The CDR3 loop spans 15 amino acids.

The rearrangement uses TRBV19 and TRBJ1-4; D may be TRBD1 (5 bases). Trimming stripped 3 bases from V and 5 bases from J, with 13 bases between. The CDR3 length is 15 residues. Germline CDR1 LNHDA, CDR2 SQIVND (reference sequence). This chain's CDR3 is CASSMGVGRNEKLFF. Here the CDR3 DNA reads TGTGCCAGTAGTATGGGGGTAGGGAGGAATGAAAAACTGTTTTTT. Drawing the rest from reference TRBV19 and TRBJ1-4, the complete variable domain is DGGITQSPKYLFRKEGQNVTLSCEQNLNHDAMYWYRQDPGQGLRLIYYSQIVNDFQKGDIAEGYSVSREKKESFPLTVTSAQKNPTAFYLCASSMGVGRNEKLFFGSGTQLSVL.

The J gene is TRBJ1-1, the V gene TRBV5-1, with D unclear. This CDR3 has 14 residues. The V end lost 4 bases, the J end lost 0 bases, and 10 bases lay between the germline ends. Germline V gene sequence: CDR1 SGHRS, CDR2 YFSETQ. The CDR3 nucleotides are TGCGCCAGCAGCACCGGACTTGTGAACACTGAAGCTTTCTTT. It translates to CASSTGLVNTEAFF.

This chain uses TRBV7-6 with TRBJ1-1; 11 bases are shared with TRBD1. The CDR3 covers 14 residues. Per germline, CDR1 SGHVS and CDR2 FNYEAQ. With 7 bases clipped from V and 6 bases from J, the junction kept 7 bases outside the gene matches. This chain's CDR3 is CASTPKGQGAEAFF. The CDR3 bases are TGTGCCAGCACTCCGAAGGGACAGGGGGCTGAAGCTTTCTTT.